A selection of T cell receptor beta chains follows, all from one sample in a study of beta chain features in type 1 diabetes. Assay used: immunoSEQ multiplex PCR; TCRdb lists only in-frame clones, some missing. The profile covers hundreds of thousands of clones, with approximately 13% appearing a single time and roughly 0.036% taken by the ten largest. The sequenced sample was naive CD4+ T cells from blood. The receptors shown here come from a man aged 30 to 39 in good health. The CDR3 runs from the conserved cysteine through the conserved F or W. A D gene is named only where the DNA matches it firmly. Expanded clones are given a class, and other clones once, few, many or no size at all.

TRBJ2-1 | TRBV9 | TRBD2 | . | CASSELAGGPYNEQFF | TGTGCCAGCAGCGAGCTAGCGGGGGGGCCCTACAATGAGCAGTTCTTC
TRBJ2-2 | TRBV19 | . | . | CASSNTYTGELFF | TGTGCCAGTAGTAACACTTACACCGGGGAGCTGTTTTTT
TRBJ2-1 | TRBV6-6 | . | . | CASTNGNDGFF | TGTGCCAGCACAAACGGGAATGACGGGTTCTTC
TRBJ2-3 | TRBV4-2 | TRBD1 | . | CASSQDSRTGTDTQYF | TGTGCCAGCAGCCAAGATTCTCGGACAGGGACAGATACGCAGTATTTT
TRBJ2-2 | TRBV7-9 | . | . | CASSTPRSGELFF | TGTGCCAGCAGCACTCCAAGGTCCGGGGAGCTGTTTTTT
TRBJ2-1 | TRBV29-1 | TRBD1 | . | CSVGTGFGEQFF | TGCAGCGTCGGGACAGGGTTCGGTGAGCAGTTCTTC
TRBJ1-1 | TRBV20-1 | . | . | CSPTGRSAFF | TGCAGCCCCACCGGGCGTTCGGCTTTCTTT
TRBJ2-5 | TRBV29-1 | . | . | CSASVPEETQYF | TGCAGCGCTTCCGTGCCGGAAGAGACCCAGTACTTC
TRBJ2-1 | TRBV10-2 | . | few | CASSAGEQFF | TGCGCCAGCAGTGCCGGTGAGCAGTTCTTC
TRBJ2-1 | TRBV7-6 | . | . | CASSLGRGEQFF | TGTGCCAGCAGCTTGGGTCGCGGTGAGCAGTTCTTC
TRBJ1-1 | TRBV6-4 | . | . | CASSGGGTEAFF | TGTGCCAGCAGTGGGGGAGGGACTGAAGCTTTCTTT
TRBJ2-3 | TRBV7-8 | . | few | CASSYPSFTDTQYF | TGTGCCAGCAGCTACCCCTCTTTTACAGATACGCAGTATTTT
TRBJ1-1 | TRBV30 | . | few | CAWDLTGSGRWTEAFF | TGTGCCTGGGATTTAACAGGGTCGGGCCGCTGGACTGAAGCTTTCTTT
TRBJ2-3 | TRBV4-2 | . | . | CASSQSSPVQYF | TGTGCCAGCAGCCAAAGCTCCCCGGTGCAGTATTTT
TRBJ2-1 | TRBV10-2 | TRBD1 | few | CASSDIDRGHNEQFF | TGCGCCAGCAGCGACATTGACAGGGGCCACAATGAGCAGTTCTTC
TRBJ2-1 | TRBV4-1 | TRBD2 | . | CASSQTSGAYNEQFF | TGCGCCAGCAGCCAGACTAGCGGGGCGTACAATGAGCAGTTCTTC
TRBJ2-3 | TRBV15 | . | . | CATSRFDSTSTDTQYF | TGTGCCACCAGCAGGTTCGACAGTACTAGCACAGATACGCAGTATTTT
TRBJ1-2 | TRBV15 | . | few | CATKYGTNYGYTF | TGTGCCACCAAATACGGGACTAACTATGGCTACACCTTC
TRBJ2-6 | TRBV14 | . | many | CASSHRVQAGANVLTF | TGTGCCAGCAGTCACAGGGTCCAAGCTGGGGCCAACGTCCTGACTTTC
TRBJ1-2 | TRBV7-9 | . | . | CASSPAGGGDYGYTF | TGTGCCAGCAGCCCCGCGGGGGGCGGAGACTATGGCTACACCTTC
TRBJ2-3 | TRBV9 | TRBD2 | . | CASSGLAGIPDTQYF | TGTGCCAGCAGCGGACTAGCGGGAATACCAGATACGCAGTATTTT
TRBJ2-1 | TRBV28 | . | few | CASSLDTEQFF | TGTGCCAGCAGTCTCGACACCGAGCAGTTCTTC
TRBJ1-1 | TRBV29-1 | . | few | CSVAGLTQNTEAFF | TGCAGCGTTGCGGGGCTGACTCAGAACACTGAAGCTTTCTTT
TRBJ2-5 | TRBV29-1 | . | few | CSVEGAGETQYF | TGCAGCGTTGAGGGGGCGGGGGAGACCCAGTACTTC
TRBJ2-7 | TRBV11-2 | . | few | CASRLPGHNYEQYF | TGTGCCAGCAGACTCCCGGGACACAACTACGAGCAGTACTTC
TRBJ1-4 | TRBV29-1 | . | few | CSAALGQSEKLFF | TGCAGCGCCGCACTAGGACAGTCTGAAAAACTGTTTTTT
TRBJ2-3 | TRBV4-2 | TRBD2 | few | CASSQAPGRRGTDTQYF | TGTGCCAGCAGCCAAGCCCCCGGGAGGCGCGGCACAGATACGCAGTATTTT
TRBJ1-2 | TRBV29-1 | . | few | CSVGGDNYGYTF | TGCAGCGTTGGGGGTGACAACTATGGCTACACCTTC
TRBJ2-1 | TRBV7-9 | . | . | CASSSLVGGKSSYNEQFF | TGTGCCAGCAGCTCACTTGTGGGCGGAAAGAGCTCCTACAATGAGCAGTTCTTC
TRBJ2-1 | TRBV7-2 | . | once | CASSLGVDEQFF | TGTGCCAGCAGCTTAGGGGTTGATGAGCAGTTCTTC
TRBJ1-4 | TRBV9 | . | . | CASSVGPATTNEKLFF | TGTGCCAGCAGCGTAGGCCCGGCCACCACTAATGAAAAACTGTTTTTT
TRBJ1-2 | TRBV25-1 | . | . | CASSELTGYTF | TGTGCCAGCAGTGAACTGACTGGCTACACCTTC
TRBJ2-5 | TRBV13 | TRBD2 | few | CASSTRLAGTYQETQYF | TGTGCCAGCAGCACCCGGCTAGCGGGGACGTACCAAGAGACCCAGTACTTC
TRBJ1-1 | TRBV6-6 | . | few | CASSPTGNTEAFF | TGTGCCAGCAGTCCGACGGGAAACACTGAAGCTTTCTTT
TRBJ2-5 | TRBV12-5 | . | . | CASGLIEPTEGTQYF | TGTGCTAGTGGATTGATCGAACCCACGGAAGGGACCCAGTACTTC
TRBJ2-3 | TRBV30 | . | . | CAWSAKRKWNTDTQYF | TGTGCCTGGAGTGCAAAGAGGAAATGGAACACAGATACGCAGTATTTT
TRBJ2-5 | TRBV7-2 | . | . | CASSLGPGRGQETQYF | TGTGCCAGCAGCTTAGGGCCGGGGAGGGGGCAAGAGACCCAGTACTTC
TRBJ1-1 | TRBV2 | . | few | CASTGYTEAFF | TGTGCCAGCACCGGATACACTGAAGCTTTCTTT
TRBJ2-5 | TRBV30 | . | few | CAWSAGMGTQYF | TGTGCCTGGAGCGCCGGTATGGGGACCCAGTACTTC
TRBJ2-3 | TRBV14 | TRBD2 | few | CASSQPREGGADTQYF | TGTGCCAGCAGCCAACCACGGGAGGGCGGAGCGGATACGCAGTATTTT
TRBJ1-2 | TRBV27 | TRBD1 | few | CASSADRGRGGYTF | TGTGCCAGCAGTGCGGACAGGGGGCGAGGAGGCTACACCTTC
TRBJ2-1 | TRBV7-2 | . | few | CASSLAPGVSYNEQFF | TGTGCCAGCAGCTTAGCTCCTGGTGTGTCCTACAATGAGCAGTTCTTC